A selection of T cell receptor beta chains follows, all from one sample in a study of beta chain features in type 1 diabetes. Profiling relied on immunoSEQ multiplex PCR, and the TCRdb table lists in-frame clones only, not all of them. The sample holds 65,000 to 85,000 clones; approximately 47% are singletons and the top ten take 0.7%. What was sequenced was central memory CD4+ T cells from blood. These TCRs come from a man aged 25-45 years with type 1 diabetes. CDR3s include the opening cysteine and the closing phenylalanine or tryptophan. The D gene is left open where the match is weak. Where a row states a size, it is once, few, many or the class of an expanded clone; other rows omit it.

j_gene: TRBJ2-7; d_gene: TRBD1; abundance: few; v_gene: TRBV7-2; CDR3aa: CASSLVRTGYEQYF; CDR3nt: TGTGCCAGCAGCTTAGTACGGACAGGATACGAGCAGTACTTC
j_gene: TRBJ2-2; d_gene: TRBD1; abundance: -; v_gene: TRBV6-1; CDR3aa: CASSKQGYTGELFF; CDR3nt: TGTGCCAGCAGCAAACAGGGGTACACCGGGGAGCTGTTTTTT
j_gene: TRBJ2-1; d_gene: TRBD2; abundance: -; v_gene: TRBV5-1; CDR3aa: CASSLGTSGRAYNEQFF; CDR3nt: TGCGCCAGCAGCTTGGGGACTAGCGGGAGGGCCTACAATGAGCAGTTCTTC
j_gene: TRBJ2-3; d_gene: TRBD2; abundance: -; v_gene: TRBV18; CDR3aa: CASSRGDTDTQYF; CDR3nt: TGTGCCAGCTCGCGGGGGGACACAGATACGCAGTATTTT
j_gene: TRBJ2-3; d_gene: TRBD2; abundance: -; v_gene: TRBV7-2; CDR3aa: CASRPPGLGTDTQYF; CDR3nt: TGTGCCAGCAGACCGCCGGGACTAGGCACAGATACGCAGTATTTT
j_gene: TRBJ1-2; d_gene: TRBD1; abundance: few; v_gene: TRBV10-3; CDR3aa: CAISVTGEESGYTF; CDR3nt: TGTGCCATCAGTGTGACAGGGGAGGAGAGTGGCTACACCTTC
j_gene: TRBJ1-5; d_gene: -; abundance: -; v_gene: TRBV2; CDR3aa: CASRPGNSNQPQHF; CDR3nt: TGTGCCAGCAGACCCGGGAATAGCAATCAGCCCCAGCATTTT
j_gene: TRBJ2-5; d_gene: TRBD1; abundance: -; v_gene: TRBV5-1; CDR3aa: CASSLAEGQGPRETQYF; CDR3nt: TGCGCCAGCAGCTTGGCCGAAGGACAGGGACCTCGGGAGACCCAGTACTTC
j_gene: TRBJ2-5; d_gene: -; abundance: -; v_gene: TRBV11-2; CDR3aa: CASSLDRNFQETQYF; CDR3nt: TGTGCCAGCAGCTTAGACAGGAATTTCCAAGAGACCCAGTACTTC
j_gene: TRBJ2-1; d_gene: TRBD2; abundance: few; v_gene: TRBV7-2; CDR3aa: CASSLVAGGSYNEQFF; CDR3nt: TGTGCCAGCAGCTTAGTGGCGGGGGGCTCCTACAATGAGCAGTTCTTC
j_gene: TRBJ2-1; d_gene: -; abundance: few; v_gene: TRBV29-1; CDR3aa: CSVPGGQGSYNEQFF; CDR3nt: TGCAGCGTTCCAGGGGGGCAAGGGTCCTACAATGAGCAGTTCTTC
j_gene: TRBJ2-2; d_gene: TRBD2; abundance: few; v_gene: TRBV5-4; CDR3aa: CASSGVPLAGSGNGELFF; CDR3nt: TGTGCCAGCAGCGGAGTCCCACTAGCGGGATCAGGAAACGGGGAGCTGTTTTTT
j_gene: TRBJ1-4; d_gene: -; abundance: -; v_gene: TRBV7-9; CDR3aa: CASYREGEGNEKLFF; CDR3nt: TGTGCCAGCTACCGGGAAGGAGAAGGAAATGAAAAACTGTTTTTT
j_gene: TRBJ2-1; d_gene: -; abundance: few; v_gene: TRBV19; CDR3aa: CASSIRGAGDPNEQFF; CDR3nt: TGTGCCAGTAGTATAAGGGGGGCGGGGGATCCGAATGAGCAGTTCTTC
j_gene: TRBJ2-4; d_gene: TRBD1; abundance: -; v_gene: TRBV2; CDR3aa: CASSDGRTGVLAKNIQYF; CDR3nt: TGTGCCAGCAGTGATGGCCGGACAGGTGTTCTAGCCAAAAACATTCAGTACTTC
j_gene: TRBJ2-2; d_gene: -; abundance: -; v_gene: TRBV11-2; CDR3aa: CASRLQANTGELFF; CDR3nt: TGTGCCAGCAGACTACAGGCAAACACCGGGGAGCTGTTTTTT
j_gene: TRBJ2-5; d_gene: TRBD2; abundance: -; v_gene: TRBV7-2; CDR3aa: CASSPPPGLAKETQYF; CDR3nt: TGTGCCAGCAGCCCGCCCCCGGGACTAGCGAAAGAGACCCAGTACTTC
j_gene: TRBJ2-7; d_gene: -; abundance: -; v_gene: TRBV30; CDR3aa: CALQNTYEQYF; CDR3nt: TGTGCCTTACAAAATACCTACGAGCAGTACTTC
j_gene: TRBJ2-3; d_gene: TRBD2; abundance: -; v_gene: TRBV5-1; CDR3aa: CASSSQAGADTQYF; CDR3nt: TGCGCCAGCAGCTCTCAAGCGGGAGCAGATACGCAGTATTTT
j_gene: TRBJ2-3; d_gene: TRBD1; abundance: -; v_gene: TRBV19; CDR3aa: CASTEGDRPTDTQYF; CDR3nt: TGTGCCAGTACCGAAGGGGACAGGCCCACAGATACGCAGTATTTT
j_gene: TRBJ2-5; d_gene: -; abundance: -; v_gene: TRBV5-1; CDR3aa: CASSPHRGQETQYF; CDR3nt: TGCGCCAGCAGCCCGCACCGCGGACAAGAGACCCAGTACTTC
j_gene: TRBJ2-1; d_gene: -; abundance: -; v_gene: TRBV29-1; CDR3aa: CSVAKGIPYNEQFF; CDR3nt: TGCAGCGTTGCGAAGGGGATACCCTACAATGAGCAGTTCTTC
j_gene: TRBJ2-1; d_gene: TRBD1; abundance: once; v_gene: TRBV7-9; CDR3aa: CASSNTQTGNQGNEQFF; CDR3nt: TGTGCCAGCAGCAATACCCAGACAGGGAACCAAGGGAATGAGCAGTTCTTC
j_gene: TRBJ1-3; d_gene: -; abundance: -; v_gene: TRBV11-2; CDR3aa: CASSLVVGDRPYF; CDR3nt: TGTGCCAGCAGCTTAGTGGTCGGAGACAGGCCATATTTT
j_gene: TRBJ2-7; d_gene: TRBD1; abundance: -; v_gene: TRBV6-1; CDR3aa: CASSVDRGYEQYF; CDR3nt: TGTGCCAGCAGTGTGGACAGGGGCTACGAGCAGTACTTC
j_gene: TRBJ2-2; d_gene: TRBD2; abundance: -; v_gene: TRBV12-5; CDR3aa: CASGLGLAVNTGELFF; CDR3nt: TGTGCTAGTGGTTTGGGCCTAGCGGTGAACACCGGGGAGCTGTTTTTT
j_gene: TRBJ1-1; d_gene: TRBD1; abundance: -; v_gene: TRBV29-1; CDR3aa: CSVEGDRGANTEAFF; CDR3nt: TGCAGCGTAGAAGGGGACAGGGGCGCTAACACTGAAGCTTTCTTT
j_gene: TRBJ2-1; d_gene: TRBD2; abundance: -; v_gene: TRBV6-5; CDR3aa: CASSPHRGVVEQFF; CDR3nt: TGTGCCAGCAGTCCCCATCGGGGGGTAGTTGAGCAGTTCTTC
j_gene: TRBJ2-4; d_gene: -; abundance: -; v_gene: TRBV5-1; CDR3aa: CASSLGQEAKNIQYF; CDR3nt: TGCGCCAGCAGCTTGGGACAGGAGGCCAAAAACATTCAGTACTTC
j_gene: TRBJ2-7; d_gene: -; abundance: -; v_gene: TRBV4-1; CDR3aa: CASSQTGTSVEQYF; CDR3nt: TGCGCCAGCAGCCAGACCGGGACTTCAGTCGAGCAGTACTTC